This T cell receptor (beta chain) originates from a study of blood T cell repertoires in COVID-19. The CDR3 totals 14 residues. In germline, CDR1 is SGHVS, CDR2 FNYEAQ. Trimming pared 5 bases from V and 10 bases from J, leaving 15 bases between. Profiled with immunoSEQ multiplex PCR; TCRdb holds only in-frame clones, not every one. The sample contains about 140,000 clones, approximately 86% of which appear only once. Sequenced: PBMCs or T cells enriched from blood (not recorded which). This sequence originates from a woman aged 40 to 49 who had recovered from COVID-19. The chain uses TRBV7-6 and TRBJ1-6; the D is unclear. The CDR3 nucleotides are TGTGCCAGCAGCCCCGAGGGTGTGAACTCACCCCTCCACTTT. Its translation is CASSPEGVNSPLHF. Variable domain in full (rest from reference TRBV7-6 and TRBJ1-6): GAGVSQSPRYKVTKRGQDVALRCDPISGHVSLYWYRQALGQGPEFLTYFNYEAQQDKSGLPNDRFSAERPEGSISTLTIQRTEQRDSAMYRCASSPEGVNSPLHFGNGTRLTVT.